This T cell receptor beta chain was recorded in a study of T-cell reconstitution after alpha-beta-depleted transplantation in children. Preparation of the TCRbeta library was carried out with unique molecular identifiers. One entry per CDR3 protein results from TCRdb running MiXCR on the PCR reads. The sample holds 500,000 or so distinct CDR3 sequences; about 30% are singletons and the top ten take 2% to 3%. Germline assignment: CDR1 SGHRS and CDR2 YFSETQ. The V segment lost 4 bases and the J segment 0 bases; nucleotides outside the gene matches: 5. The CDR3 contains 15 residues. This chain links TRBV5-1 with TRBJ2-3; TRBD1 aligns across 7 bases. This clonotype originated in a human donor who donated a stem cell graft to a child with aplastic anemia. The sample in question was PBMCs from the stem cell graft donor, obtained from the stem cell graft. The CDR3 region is CASSRDSTSTDTQYF. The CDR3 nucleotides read TGCGCCAGCAGCCGGGACAGCACTAGCACAGATACGCAGTATTTT. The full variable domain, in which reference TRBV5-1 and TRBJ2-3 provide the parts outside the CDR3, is KAGVTQTPRYLIKTRGQQVTLSCSPISGHRSVSWYQQTPGQGLQFLFEYFSETQRNKGNFPGRFSGRQFSNSRSEMNVSTLELGDSALYLCASSRDSTSTDTQYFGPGTRLTVL.